Detailed here is one T cell receptor beta chain. It has no known antigen specificity. Nothing much larger sits one base from this clone, and base qualities are not available. This entry comes from a study of shared clonotypes between healthy human individuals (dated by TCRdb to between 2020 and 2021). In terms of the full investigation: A couple of women and a few men aged 18 to 49 years were included in the cohort. To increase sequencing depth and limit assay-specific biases, TCR repertoire library preparation and sequencing were carried out by different laboratories using diverse techniques. To estimate repertoire size and how much clonotypes are shared between individuals, the study performed deep sequencing of blood TCR repertoires from a few healthy adults. For each donor, three plates each were used for CD4 naive and CD4 memory, two plates were used for CD8 naive, and one plate was used for CD8 memory. Between about 0.85 and 9.5 billion PBMCs per donor were obtained by leukapheresis. The research as a whole found: Across a handful of donors, roughly 5.4% of naive CD4, approximately 3.5% of naive CD8, under 2.5% of memory CD4, and under 0.45% of memory CD8 clonotypes were shared. Sampling was restricted to blood, and TCR repertoires in tissues likely differ from the TCR repertoires found in blood. Estimated clonotype richness was generally larger for naive than for memory subsets. Based on pairwise subsampling, the degree of clonotype sharing among donors was expected to be affected by sequencing depth. Compared with non-shared clonotypes, the clonotypes found in all four sorted-subset donors had higher generation probabilities. Even with the large sequencing depth, rarefaction of the sorted-subset datasets indicated that sequencing was incomplete. The genetic and exposure-history diversity represented was limited by the small number of donors.

Using the deep immunoSEQ assay, multiplex PCR amplified TCR CDR3 regions from genomic DNA. Extracted genomic DNA from each cell subset was distributed evenly across all wells of several immunoSEQ 96-well plates, and each plate was treated as a replicate. For sorted subsets, each replicate PCR was loaded with roughly 0.2 ug genomic DNA, equivalent to some 31,000 T cell genomes. Purified libraries were quantified with a Qubit 3.0 fluorometer, sized on a Bioanalyzer 2100, and re-quantified with the KAPA Library Quantification kit. A separate single-read 150-cycle Illumina NextSeq 550 flow cell was used to sequence each immunoSEQ 96-well plate. The paper's processing steps were these. Because the immunoSEQ output held only junctional sequences and lacked quality scores, the filtering could not match the filtering applied to full-length reads. Sequences were annotated with PyIR, a Python wrapper for IgBLAST v1.9, and V/J genes and CDR3 were assigned using IMGT germline references. Reads with weak V/J assignments (E-value above 1e-6), missing CDR3, stop codons, out-of-frame junctions, or ambiguous translated residues were removed. V3J clonotypes were defined as sequences sharing the same inferred V gene, J gene, and CDR3 amino acid sequence. Percentage overlap between repertoires was calculated by dividing the number of shared unique clonotypes by the size of the smaller repertoire. Repertoire richness was assessed with RTK rarefaction, the Chao1 estimator, and Recon v2.1 estimates of unobserved clonotypes. Generation probabilities were computed with OLGA for all TCRbeta clonotypes obtained by the gDNA method from several donors. Not all clones reach the TCRdb copy of this immuneACCESS table, which keeps in-frame sequences only. Checked studies attribute under half of the gap to unresolved V genes and leave the rest unexplained. D and trimming were read from the DNA, whereas the V and J calls and clone size are those reported in that table. The sample table shows about 2.5 million clones, and around 92% are seen once. Around 0.38% of the sample goes to the ten largest clones.

The donors were healthy, HIV-negative adults who had no recently reported acute infections or vaccinations. Every donor was a Caucasian adult residing in Nashville, Tennessee, USA. Magnetic negative selection was used to enrich CD4+ T cells, after which naive cells were positively selected on CD45RA and the negative fraction became the memory subset. Blood was collected by leukapheresis, and PBMCs were isolated by Ficoll-Histopaque density gradient centrifugation and then cryopreserved in liquid nitrogen vapor phase. Purity and quantity of every magnetically sorted T cell population were checked by analytical flow cytometry. From each sorted fraction, genomic DNA was isolated and quantified by UV absorbance on a Nanodrop 2000c. This clonotype was obtained from a man aged 18 to 30 in good health. Some clones in this sample may be carry-over from other donors' samples. The sequencing input was naive CD4+ T cells from PBMCs. The cell subset or site label here, explained by the study, means: CD45RA+ positively selected.

The nucleotide sequence is given as TGTGCCAGCACTCAAGCCCCGTACCGCTCTGGAAACACCATATATTTT. Translation gives CASTQAPYRSGNTIYF. This chain is built from TRBV2 and TRBJ1-3; the D gene lacks a confident call. Per the germline V gene, SNHLY is the CDR1 and FYNNEI is the CDR2. The V end loses 7 bases and the J end loses 0 bases, and a stretch of 16 bases separates them. The CDR3 numbers 16 residues from cysteine through phenylalanine. The only DNA kept is the CDR3, 48 bases in frame from the first base.